This T cell receptor (beta chain) is drawn from a study of control samples from healthy donors and cancer patients. Assay: immunoSEQ multiplex PCR; the TCRdb copy retains only in-frame clones and omits some. The data hold about 110,000 clones, with approximately 82% observed a single time. From germline, CDR1 is LGHDT and CDR2 YNNKEL (reference sequence). The CDR3 contains 13 residues. V gave up 4 bases and J gave up 8 bases, with 14 bases separating them. The rearrangement joins TRBV3-1 (or the pseudogene TRBV3-2) to TRBJ1-2, with D uncertain. The material sequenced was blood. This sequence originates from a young man in good health. The CDR3: CASSPFSTGGYTF. CDR3 sequence (DNA): TGTGCCAGCAGCCCATTTTCCACGGGGGGCTACACCTTC.